Listed here is a single TCR beta chain. The record originates from a study of T cell responses to AZD1222 COVID-19 vaccine. Measured with immunoSEQ multiplex PCR; TCRdb has only the in-frame clones, and not every one. The table includes roughly 98,000 clones, more than 90% detected once. After removal of 0 bases from V and 8 bases from J, the junction contained 11 bases not matched to a gene. Germline CDR1 reads SGHTS; CDR2 reads YDEGEE. CDR3 length: 16 residues. Material: peripheral blood, obtained on day 0 of AZD1222 vaccination. The chain is built from TRBV5-8 and TRBJ2-4; TRBD1 matches 7 bases. This TCR came from an adult in good health. The CDR3: CASSLELNRGTDIQYF. CDR3 DNA sequence: TGTGCCAGCAGCTTGGAGTTAAACAGGGGTACGGACATTCAGTACTTC.